A single sample gave rise to the 3 T cell receptor beta chains below, sequenced in a study of technical replicates of blood from a few donors. The protocol was immunoSEQ multiplex PCR, while the TCRdb copy is restricted to in-frame clones and leaves out a portion. The sample lists about 70,000 clones; roughly 92% were seen once. The sequenced sample consisted of T cells isolated from PBMCs. The source of these receptors is a human donor in good health.

The gene calls are TRBV4-3 and TRBJ1-3; TRBD1 might be the D (5 bases). Germline lookup yields CDR1 LGHNA and CDR2 YSLEER. Trimming left V 0 bases short and J 8 bases short, with 14 bases between. There are 15 residues in the CDR3. The CDR3 DNA reads as TGCGCCAGCAGCCAAGATCGGGGGTGGAGAGACACCATATATTTT. Translated, it gives CASSQDRGWRDTIYF.

This clone has only a few counts. The chain joins TRBV6-5 to TRBJ1-2; D not resolved. Germline CDR1 reads MNHEY; CDR2 reads SVGAGI. The V end was cut by 6 bases, the J end by 7 bases, with 12 bases between. There are 12 residues in the CDR3. CDR3 loop: CASSPRRGGYTF. The CDR3 DNA sequence: TGTGCCAGCAGCCCCCGTCGGGGTGGCTACACCTTC.

This sequence joins TRBV11-2 and TRBJ2-7; D unclear. Germline lookup yields CDR1 SGHAT and CDR2 FQNNGV. Trimming removed 0 bases at V and 3 bases at J, with 6 bases between. The CDR3 is made up of 13 amino acids. The CDR3 DNA sequence: TGTGCCAGCAGCTTAGAACTGATCTACGAGCAGTACTTC. It is translated as CASSLELIYEQYF.